The clone carrying this T cell receptor (beta chain) showed up just a few times. Its specificity is not known. Isolation yielded PBMCs, at least 6 million per sample, in every case. Total RNA was isolated from each sample in quantities of at least 6 micrograms. This sample stems from a study of blood T cells in healthy people across ages. Whole-study results and caveats: Long-lived donors carried more naive CD4+ cells and greater diversity than aged donors.

This CDR3 has 15 amino acids. Trimming pared 3 bases from V and 4 bases from J, leaving 15 bases between. Using a J-beta primer mix together with a sample-barcoded 5' primer, a second PCR was run for about 6 to 11 cycles. TCRdb re-called the 5' RACE reads through MiXCR, storing one row per CDR3 protein. The table lists roughly 680,000 distinct CDR3 sequences, around 20% of them singletons. This TCR was recovered from a man in his 70s in good health. The specimen sequenced was blood. The chain links TRBV12-3 or TRBV12-4 to TRBJ1-2; possible D gene TRBD1, 6 bases. The CDR3 spells CASSFGGLMGYGYTF. In DNA, the CDR3 is TGTGCCAGCAGTTTCGGGGGGCTCATGGGCTATGGCTACACCTTC.